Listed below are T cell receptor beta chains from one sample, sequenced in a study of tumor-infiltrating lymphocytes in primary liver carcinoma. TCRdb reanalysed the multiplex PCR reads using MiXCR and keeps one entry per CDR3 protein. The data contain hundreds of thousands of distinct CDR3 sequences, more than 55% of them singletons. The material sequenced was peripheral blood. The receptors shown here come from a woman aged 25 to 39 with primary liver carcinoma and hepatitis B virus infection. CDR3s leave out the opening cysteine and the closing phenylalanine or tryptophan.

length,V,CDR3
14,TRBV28,ASSLSGTGRRTEAF
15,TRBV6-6,ASSYSSYEQGIYGYT
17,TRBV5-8,VSSWIKIWTGNSNQPQH
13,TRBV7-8,ASSSGTGPKETQY
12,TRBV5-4,ASRTGGPWTEAF
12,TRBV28,ASSFWAGANVLT
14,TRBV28,TSSHRGRFAQETQY
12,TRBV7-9,ASSFPGTGYGYT
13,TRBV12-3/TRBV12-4,ASSFSLGGGYEQY
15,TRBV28,ASQLGTASGRRETQY
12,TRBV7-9,ASSRSTPNTEAF
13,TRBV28,ASSRTGYSNQPQH
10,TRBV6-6,ASTLRSPEQF
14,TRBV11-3,ASSFGRKAFQETQY
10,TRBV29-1,SVVRQETEAF
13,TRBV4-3,ASSPNPGTHVEQF
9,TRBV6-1,ASTTVGELF
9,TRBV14,ASSQEETQY
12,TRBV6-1,ASRAGDGATEAF
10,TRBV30,AWSKGQSEAF
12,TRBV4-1,ASARLGKGETQY
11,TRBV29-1,SVYAGGGHGYT
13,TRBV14,ASSRGVAPTDTQY
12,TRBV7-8,ASSYGPRTGELF
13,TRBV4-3,ASSQEREGVQTQY
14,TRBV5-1,ASSGGTGERGEKLF
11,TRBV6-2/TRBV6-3,GSTSSSYNEQF
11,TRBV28,ASSLGTEGEQF
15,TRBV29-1,SVALGGLVGGTDTQY
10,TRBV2,ASSATAAEAF
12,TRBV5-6,ASSETRLEYEQY
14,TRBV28,ASRAPRTSGRGEQY
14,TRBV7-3,ASSPLASGSSDTQY